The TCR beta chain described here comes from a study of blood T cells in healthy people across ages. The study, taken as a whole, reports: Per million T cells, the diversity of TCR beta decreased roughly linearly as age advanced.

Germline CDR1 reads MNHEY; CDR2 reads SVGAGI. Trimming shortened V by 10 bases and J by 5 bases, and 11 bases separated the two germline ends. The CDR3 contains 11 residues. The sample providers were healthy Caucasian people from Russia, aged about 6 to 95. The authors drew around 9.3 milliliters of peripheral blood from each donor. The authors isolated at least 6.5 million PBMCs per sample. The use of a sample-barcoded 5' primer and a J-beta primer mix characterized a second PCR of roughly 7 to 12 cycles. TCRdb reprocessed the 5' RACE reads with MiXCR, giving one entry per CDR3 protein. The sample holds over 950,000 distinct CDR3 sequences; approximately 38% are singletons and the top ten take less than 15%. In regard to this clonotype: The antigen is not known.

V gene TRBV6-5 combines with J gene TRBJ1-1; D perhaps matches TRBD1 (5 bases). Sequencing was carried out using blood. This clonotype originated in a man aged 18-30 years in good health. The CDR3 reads CAIIRGTEAFF. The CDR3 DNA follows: TGTGCCATAATAAGGGGAACTGAAGCTTTCTTT.